These 10 T cell receptor beta chains were sequenced from one sample in a study of PD-1 blockade in mismatch repair-deficient tumors. The protocol was immunoSEQ multiplex PCR, while the TCRdb copy is restricted to in-frame clones and leaves out a portion. This table holds 13,000 to 15,000 clones, around four fifths found once. Documented time point: approximately 10-day in vitro stimulation with candidate neoantigen peptide 4. These receptors have no known antigen. Sequenced here: cells cultured in vitro, sampled from a patient treated with pembrolizumab. These receptors originate from an adult with mismatch repair-deficient cancer.

The genes are TRBV29-1 and TRBJ2-7; possible D gene TRBD1, 5 bases. Per germline, CDR1 SQVTM and CDR2 ANQGSEA. This CDR3 has 13 amino acids. V was cut by 3 bases and J by 3 bases, with 12 bases left in between. The CDR3, as DNA: TGCAGCGTTGAGGATCAGGGTCTCTACGAGCAGTACTTC. This gives the protein CSVEDQGLYEQYF.

The chain has TRBV28 and TRBJ1-5; 10 bases align to TRBD1. Losses at the gene ends were 6 bases for V and 4 bases for J; bases not matched to a gene: 6. The CDR3 consists of 15 residues. Germline V gives CDR1 MDHEN, CDR2 SYDVKM. CDR3 residues: CASRRPGQGNQPQHF. Here the CDR3 DNA reads TGTGCCAGCAGGCGTCCGGGACAGGGGAATCAGCCCCAGCATTTT.

The chain uses TRBV6-6 and TRBJ2-7; TRBD2 matches at 8 bases. Germline CDR1 is MNHNY and CDR2 is SVGAGI (reference sequence). V trimming: 6 bases; J trimming: 4 bases; junction bases outside the gene matches: 11. This CDR3 is built from 15 residues. DNA for the CDR3: TGTGCCAGCAGCCCCACCGGGGGGGCGGGGTACGAGCAGTACTTC. This codes for CASSPTGGAGYEQYF.

This clone appeared a single time. V is TRBV7-3 and J is TRBJ2-2; D assignment may be TRBD1 or TRBD2 (5 bases each). The CDR3 covers 14 residues. V gave up 3 bases and J gave up 6 bases, with 11 bases separating them. CDR1 and CDR2 (germline): SGHTA, FQGTGA. This CDR3 is CASSLGPASGELFF. The CDR3 nucleotides read TGTGCCAGCAGCTTGGGACCCGCGTCCGGGGAGCTGTTTTTT.

This clone was counted a single time. The genes are TRBV19 and TRBJ2-7; D might be TRBD2 (5 bases). Per the germline V gene, CDR1 is LNHDA and CDR2 is SQIVND (reference sequence). This CDR3 is built from 16 residues. Trimming removed 2 bases from V and 3 bases from J, with 17 bases in between. The CDR3 nucleotides are TGTGCCAGTAGTATAAGGACGGAAAAGGGAGACTACGAGCAGTACTTC. Protein sequence: CASSIRTEKGDYEQYF.

The rearrangement uses TRBV28 and TRBJ1-2, with D perhaps TRBD1 (5 bases). Trimming stripped 2 bases from V and 4 bases from J, with 5 bases between. Germline assignment: CDR1 MDHEN and CDR2 SYDVKM. CDR3 size: 12 residues. The CDR3 spells CASSLRGYGYTF. Here the CDR3 DNA reads TGTGCCAGCAGTTTAAGGGGCTATGGCTACACCTTC.

V gene TRBV5-4 combines with J gene TRBJ2-3, with TRBD2 as a possible D gene (6 bases). The CDR3 totals 13 residues. From germline, CDR1 is SGHNT and CDR2 YYREEE (reference sequence). V lost 4 bases to trimming and J lost 2 bases, with 8 bases between them. The CDR3 DNA reads as TGTGCCAGCAGCCGGGACTTCACAGATACGCAGTATTTT. Amino acids: CASSRDFTDTQYF.

This clone was seen a few times. The chain uses TRBV11-3 and TRBJ2-2; tentatively, D is TRBD1 or TRBD2 (5 bases each). The ends were cut back, 4 bases at V and 6 bases at J, with 9 bases in the middle. CDR1 is SGHNT and CDR2 is YENEEA in the germline V gene. The CDR3 is 13 residues long. This chain's CDR3 is CASSSGRAGELFF. In nucleotides, the CDR3 is TGTGCCAGCAGCTCGGGGCGGGCCGGGGAGCTGTTTTTT. The full variable domain, in which reference TRBV11-3 and TRBJ2-2 provide the parts outside the CDR3, is EAGVVQSPRYKIIEKKQPVAFWCNPISGHNTLYWYLQNLGQGPELLIRYENEEAVDDSQLPKDRFSAERLKGVDSTLKIQPAELGDSAVYLCASSSGRAGELFFGEGSRLTVL.

The V call is TRBV18, the J call TRBJ2-5; D is undetermined. The germline V and J ends were trimmed by 3 bases and 3 bases, with 8 bases remaining between them. CDR1 is KGHSH and CDR2 is LQKENI in the germline V gene. The CDR3 sequence is 13 residues long. CDR3 protein: CASSPTLKETQYF. CDR3 coding DNA: TGTGCCAGCTCACCGACATTAAAAGAGACCCAGTACTTC.

A single count supports this clone. The chain recombines TRBV19 with TRBJ1-2, with D perhaps TRBD1 (5 bases). The CDR3 extends over 14 amino acids. V dropped 9 bases and J dropped 4 bases, with 18 bases sitting between them. Germline-derived CDR1 and CDR2 are LNHDA and SQIVND (reference sequence). The CDR3 loop reads CASSYERQIYGYTF. The CDR3 bases are TGTGCCAGCTCCTACGAGAGACAGATCTATGGCTACACCTTC.